This TCR beta chain originates from a study of T cell repertoires in cytomegalovirus infection. Study-wide context: Matching HLA type, along with CMV infection, was indicated by public TCR beta signatures. Study-level findings and limits: Within the response measured ex vivo, HLA-C-restricted CMV-specific TCR beta clonotypes were dominant. Cumulative public TCR beta family frequency identified CMV carriers with the relevant HLA.

This clonotype was recorded at least ten times. Its antigen is currently unknown. CDR1 and CDR2 (germline): SGHVS, FNYEAQ. With V trimmed by 4 bases and J by 4 bases, 9 bases remained unmatched. The CDR3 is 16 residues long. TCRdb used MiXCR to reprocess the reads, holding one entry per CDR3 protein. The repertoire holds some 680,000 distinct CDR3 sequences, with less than 40% as singletons. Source material: PBMCs. J is TRBJ2-3 and V is TRBV7-6; 9 nucleotides agree with TRBD2. This clonotype was sampled from a human donor in good health (CMV status not recorded). Some clones in this sample may be carry-over from other donors' samples. The CDR3: CASSSGYAGGPDTQYF. CDR3 DNA sequence: TGTGCCAGCAGCTCAGGGTACGCGGGGGGGCCAGATACGCAGTATTTT.